This T cell receptor (beta chain) was obtained from a study of Graves' ophthalmopathy and Graves' hyperthyroidism. Other autoimmune diseases, uncontrolled infections, pregnancy and lactation each led to patient exclusion. Clinical symptoms, serum thyroxine, TRAb, thyroid ultrasound and orbital computed tomography formed the basis of diagnosis. The PBMCs were taken from about 10 ml of fresh peripheral blood. Note on this clonotype: Its specificity is not known.

The CDR3 has 13 residues. V was clipped by 5 bases and J by 3 bases, with 11 bases between them. Study-level findings and limits: Among thyroid clonotypes expanded above 0.001 frequency, most also appeared in blood.

The authors amplified TCR beta CDR3 regions, and they did so from RNA transcripts for repertoire sequencing. RT-PCR was first run with HTBI primers, then multiplex PCR in a second round. TCRdb reprocessed the multiplex PCR reads with MiXCR, giving one entry per CDR3 protein. Of under 250,000 distinct CDR3 sequences listed, 25% to 30% are singletons. Sequences were obtained from peripheral blood. The clonotype comes from a man aged 45-60 years with Graves' ophthalmopathy. The rearrangement links TRBV12-3 or TRBV12-4 to TRBJ2-7; perhaps TRBD2 as D (6 bases). The CDR3 protein is CASSGGTYYEQYF. As DNA, the CDR3 is TGTGCCAGCAGTGGGGGGACTTACTACGAGCAGTACTTC.